What follows describes a single T cell receptor (beta chain). Its target is unknown. A read error may produce the germline difference seen at one junction end. The sample is drawn from a study of CD8+CD57+ T cells in acquired aplastic anemia. Genomic DNA served as template for TCR beta VDJ and CDR3 profiling. TCRdb reanalysed the reads using MiXCR and keeps one entry per CDR3 protein. The sample records about 210,000 distinct CDR3 sequences, around 60% being singletons. Germline CDR1 and CDR2: MNHNY and SVGAGI (reference sequence). The CDR3 runs to 17 residues. The study, taken as a whole, reports: Almost 30 shared CD8+ CDR3s appeared highly expressed within patients' immunodominant clones.

What was sequenced was sorted CD4+, CD8+, or CD8+CD57+ T cells (not recorded which) from PBMCs. This chain uses TRBV6-6 with TRBJ2-7; D could derive from TRBD1 or TRBD2 (5 bases each). This sequence originates from a human donor in good health. The CDR3 nucleotides read TGCGCCAGCGGTGCCAGCAGCCAGCCGGGGCCGACCTACGAGCAGTACTTC. It translates to CASGASSQPGPTYEQYF.